This TCR beta chain emerged from a study of monozygotic twins with inflammatory bowel disease. Two rounds of nested PCR, of approximately 16 and 9 cycles, were run on TCRalpha and TCRbeta cDNA. TCRdb reworked the 5' RACE reads into one entry per CDR3 protein, no DNA. This table holds more than 350,000 distinct CDR3 sequences. Study-level findings and limits: The existence of one strong signal or clonotype linked to IBD lacked support.

Concerning this clonotype: Its antigen remains unknown.

The germline V gene has CDR1 SGHTA and CDR2 FQGNSA. The CDR3 contains 13 residues. The sample consisted of blood. This TCR was sampled from a human donor with ulcerative colitis or Crohn's disease, or a healthy co-twin of an affected twin (not recorded which). The chain has TRBV7-2 and TRBJ2-7; checking the TCRdb D call of TRBD2 is not possible without DNA. The CDR3 region is CASSRDLTYEQYF.